The 20 T cell receptor beta chains given below trace back to one sample, sequenced in a study of cytomegalovirus exposure and HLA in healthy donors. PCR primers comprised 60 Vbeta and 13 Jbeta primers. Some clones are missing from TCRdb's copy, which holds only in-frame ones; the method was immunoSEQ multiplex PCR. Of roughly 150,000 clones in the sample, roughly 79% were seen once. The material sequenced was PBMCs. The receptors were sampled from a man younger than 30 in good health and CMV-seropositive.

The rearrangement joins TRBV6-5 to TRBJ2-7, with a weak D call TRBD1 (6 bases). This CDR3 is built from 14 residues. Per the germline V gene, CDR1 is MNHEY and CDR2 is SVGAGI. V was clipped by 6 bases and J by 3 bases, with 15 bases between them. CDR3 nucleotide sequence: TGTGCCAGCAGGTTAACAGGGTCCTACTACGAGCAGTACTTC. It encodes CASRLTGSYYEQYF.

The rearrangement uses TRBV30 and TRBJ2-5; 11 bases agree with TRBD1. The J call could be wrong; TRBJ2-7 is a better fit for the DNA end. This CDR3 has 14 residues. Germline CDR1 reads GTSNPN; CDR2 reads SVGIG (reference sequence). The CDR3 sequence is CAWFGQGATYEQYF. CDR3 in DNA: TGTGCCTGGTTTGGACAGGGGGCAACCTACGAGCAGTACTTC.

The chain couples TRBV4-2 to TRBJ2-2, with D hard to call. The CDR3 has 18 residues. In germline, CDR1 is LGHNA, CDR2 YNFKEQ. Deletions cut 0 bases from V and 5 bases from J, with 19 bases between. The CDR3 spells CASSQDIERRYLTGELFF. CDR3 sequence (DNA): TGTGCCAGCAGCCAAGATATCGAGCGTCGGTATCTGACCGGGGAGCTGTTTTTT.

This clone was picked up one time. This chain links TRBV4-1 with TRBJ1-2, with D hard to call. Germline assignment: CDR1 MGHRA and CDR2 YSYEKL. V lost 1 base and J lost 4, with 13 bases in between. This CDR3 is built from 15 residues. The CDR3 coding sequence is TGCGCCAGCAGCCAAGGATATGGTAACTCCTATGGCTACACCTTC. The encoded protein is CASSQGYGNSYGYTF.

The chain uses TRBV5-1 and TRBJ2-3, with 14 bases matching TRBD2. CDR1 is SGHRS, CDR2 YFSETQ, per germline. V was clipped by 3 bases and J by 0 bases; unmatched bases: 6. The CDR3 sequence is 18 residues long. In DNA, the CDR3 is TGCGCCAGCAGCTCGACTAGCGGGAGGGCCGGCAGCACAGATACGCAGTATTTT. As protein: CASSSTSGRAGSTDTQYF.

The CDR3: CASSVDPGVPYEQYF. The CDR3 DNA follows: TGTGCCAGCAGCGTAGATCCAGGGGTGCCTTACGAGCAGTACTTC. V is TRBV9 and J is TRBJ2-7; weak D call: TRBD1 (6 bases). Between the trimmed V and J ends, which lost 0 bases and 4 bases, there was a span of 14 bases. Germline CDR1 reads SGDLS; CDR2 reads YYNGEE. CDR3 size: 15 residues.

The rearrangement joins TRBV27 to TRBJ2-2; D perhaps matches TRBD1 (6 bases). The germline V gene has CDR1 MNHEY and CDR2 SMNVEV (reference sequence). Trimming took off 0 bases at V and 6 bases at J, with 17 bases between the two ends. The CDR3 spans 17 residues. The CDR3: CASSLSAGAGYAGELFF. CDR3 DNA sequence: TGTGCCAGCAGTTTATCGGCAGGGGCAGGGTACGCCGGGGAGCTGTTTTTT.

This chain joins TRBV5-1 and TRBJ2-3; tentatively, D is TRBD1 (6 bases). This CDR3 contains 16 residues. V was pared by 3 bases and J by 0 bases, with 14 bases between. Germline lookup yields CDR1 SGHRS and CDR2 YFSETQ. The CDR3 here is CASSSGRGQSTDTQYF. In DNA, the CDR3 is TGCGCCAGCAGCTCAGGACGGGGACAAAGCACAGATACGCAGTATTTT.

The genes are TRBV10-3 and TRBJ2-7, with D possibly matching TRBD1 (5 bases). CDR1 and CDR2 (germline): ENHRY, SYGVKD. The CDR3 has 14 residues. V was trimmed by 0 bases and J by 2 bases, leaving 8 bases between them. The CDR3 sequence: CAISESQVAYEQYF. CDR3 nucleotides: TGTGCCATCAGTGAGTCACAGGTAGCCTACGAGCAGTACTTC.

The CDR3 reads CASSGSGLAGGHYEQYF. For the CDR3, the DNA is TGTGCCAGCAGTGGGTCAGGACTAGCGGGAGGGCACTACGAGCAGTACTTC. The chain combines TRBV27 with TRBJ2-7; 15 positions agree with TRBD2. The germline V gene encodes CDR1 MNHEY and CDR2 SMNVEV (reference sequence). The CDR3 is made up of 17 amino acids. After removal of 5 bases from V and 3 bases from J, the junction contained 8 bases not matched to a gene.

The chain has TRBV6-1 and TRBJ1-2; TRBD1 aligns across 7 bases. The J segment lost 2 bases and the V segment lost 4 bases, leaving 4 bases of the junction unmatched. The CDR3 contains 14 residues. CDR1 and CDR2 from the germline V gene are MNHNS and SASEGT. The DNA of the CDR3 is TGTGCCAGCAGTGGCGTACAGGGGAACTATGGCTACACCTTC. It yields the protein CASSGVQGNYGYTF.

The chain joins TRBV10-3 to TRBJ1-1; D is possibly TRBD1 (5 bases). The germline V gene has CDR1 ENHRY and CDR2 SYGVKD. V was clipped by 6 bases and J by 1 base, with 12 bases between them. CDR3 length equals 14 residues. CDR3 bases: TGTGCCATCAGAGAGGGACTCCGGAACACTGAAGCTTTCTTT. Protein: CAIREGLRNTEAFF.

Note on this clone: Within the sample, other DNA sequences also encode this same CDR3. The V and J genes are TRBV20-1 and TRBJ2-7; tentatively, D is TRBD2 (6 bases). Germline V CDR1 and CDR2: DFQATT, SNEGSKA (reference sequence). V was shortened by 6 bases and J by 4 bases, with 7 bases between the two germline ends. The CDR3 consists of 10 residues. The CDR3 here is CSAGTYEQYF. In DNA form, the CDR3 reads TGCAGTGCAGGGACTTACGAGCAGTACTTC.

This chain links TRBV5-8 with TRBJ1-2; unclear D gene. The CDR3 is made up of 15 amino acids. V was clipped by 7 bases and J by 8 bases, with 24 bases between them. Germline values: CDR1 SGHTS, CDR2 YDEGEE. The CDR3 reads CASASRRSTPGGYTF. The CDR3, as DNA: TGTGCCAGCGCCTCCCGACGGTCGACTCCTGGCGGCTACACCTTC.

The rearrangement links TRBV9 to TRBJ1-4; D is possibly TRBD1 (5 bases). The CDR3 length is 13 residues. Germline V gene lookup returns CDR1 SGDLS and CDR2 YYNGEE. Trimming took off 4 bases at V and 6 bases at J, with 10 bases between the two ends. CDR3 DNA sequence: TGTGCCAGCAGCACCACGACAGATGAAAAACTGTTTTTT. Translating gives CASSTTTDEKLFF.

This clone was seen only a few times. The chain couples TRBV28 to TRBJ2-3; a possible D gene is TRBD2 (5 bases). V lost 5 bases, J lost 2 bases, and 14 bases lay in between. Germline V gene data show CDR1 as MDHEN and CDR2 as SYDVKM. The CDR3 is 15 amino acids. The CDR3 loop reads CASSPTRKSTDTQYF. CDR3 DNA: TGTGCCAGCAGTCCTACTAGAAAGTCCACAGATACGCAGTATTTT. Full variable domain (missing parts from reference TRBV28 and TRBJ2-3): DVKVTQSSRYLVKRTGEKVFLECVQDMDHENMFWYRQDPGLGLRLIYFSYDVKMKEKGDIPEGYSVSREKKERFSLILESASTNQTSMYLCASSPTRKSTDTQYFGPGTRLTVL.

This chain joins TRBV9 and TRBJ2-1; 10 nucleotides agree with TRBD2. J lost 6 bases, V lost 5 bases, and 5 bases had no gene match. Per the germline V gene, CDR1 is SGDLS and CDR2 is YYNGEE. This CDR3 is 14 amino acids long. The CDR3 protein is CASSLAGASNEQFF. Here the CDR3 DNA reads TGTGCCAGCAGTCTAGCGGGAGCAAGCAATGAGCAGTTCTTC.

This clone was recorded only once. This rearrangement joins TRBV6-6 to TRBJ2-4, with D tentatively TRBD1 (6 bases). The CDR3 contains 13 residues. Germline lookup yields CDR1 MNHNY and CDR2 SVGAGI (reference sequence). V was shortened by 7 bases and J by 9 bases, with 16 bases between the two germline ends. The CDR3 DNA reads TGTGCCAGCATTTGGGGGCCCCCCGCCATTCAGTACTTC. This encodes CASIWGPPAIQYF.

This clone was detected a few times. The chain recombines TRBV10-3 with TRBJ1-2; D call uncertain. The germline V and J ends were trimmed by 3 bases and 8 bases, with 10 bases remaining between them. The germline V gene has CDR1 ENHRY and CDR2 SYGVKD. This CDR3 is 12 amino acids long. Here the CDR3 reads CAISDSEWGYTF. The CDR3 DNA reads as TGTGCCATCAGTGATTCCGAGTGGGGCTACACCTTC.

The CDR3: CASSIRASGRSSGANVLTF. CDR3 nucleotide sequence: TGTGCCAGTAGTATAAGGGCTAGCGGGAGGAGCTCTGGGGCCAACGTCCTGACTTTC. The V call is TRBV19, the J call TRBJ2-6; 11 nucleotides agree with TRBD2. This CDR3 has 19 amino acids. The trim removed 2 bases at V and 0 bases at J, leaving 6 bases unmatched. Looked up from germline, CDR1 is LNHDA and CDR2 is SQIVND (reference sequence). Based on the CDR3 plus reference TRBV19 and TRBJ2-6, the full variable domain is DGGITQSPKYLFRKEGQNVTLSCEQNLNHDAMYWYRQDPGQGLRLIYYSQIVNDFQKGDIAEGYSVSREKKESFPLTVTSAQKNPTAFYLCASSIRASGRSSGANVLTFGAGSRLTVL.